This T cell receptor (beta chain) was documented in a study of blood T cells in healthy people across ages. A sample-barcoded 5' primer and a J-beta primer mix were used in a second PCR of roughly 7 to 11 cycles. TCRdb processed the 5' RACE reads anew with MiXCR; each CDR3 protein has one entry. The sample holds roughly 1,300,000 distinct CDR3 sequences, almost 60% seen once. Germline V gene sequence: CDR1 MNHEY, CDR2 SVGEGT. V shed 2 bases and J shed 6 bases, with 8 bases lying between them. The CDR3 spans 14 residues. This receptor was obtained from a man aged 18 to 35 in good health. The genes are TRBV6-2 or TRBV6-3 and TRBJ1-6, with a weak D call TRBD1 (5 bases). The source material was blood. CDR3 amino acids: CASSYGGSNSPLHF. The CDR3, as DNA: TGTGCCAGCAGTTACGGGGGTTCTAATTCACCCCTCCACTTT.